This passage covers 24 T cell receptor beta chains from one sample sequenced in a study of blood T cell repertoires in COVID-19. TCRdb keeps only in-frame clones here, not all; method: immunoSEQ multiplex PCR. Here the sample spans roughly 80,000 clones, more than 70% being singletons. Sequencing was done on a sample of peripheral blood. These receptors were collected from a man aged 60-69 years with active or convalescent COVID-19.

This clone showed up just a few times. The chain uses TRBV7-2 and TRBJ1-2, with TRBD1 matching 10 bases. V lost 1 base to trimming and J lost 3 bases; unmatched junction nucleotides: 8. This CDR3 spans 17 amino acids. The V gene's germline CDR1 is SGHTA and CDR2 FQGNSA. The CDR3 bases are TGTGCCAGCAGCTTAGAGGAACGACAGGGGGCGCACTATGGCTACACCTTC. The encoded protein is CASSLEERQGAHYGYTF.

The chain uses TRBV10-3 and TRBJ2-5, with 7 positions matching TRBD1. Trimming at V came to 4 bases and at J to 1 base, leaving 0 bases not matched to a gene. This CDR3 region has 13 residues. Germline V gene lookup returns CDR1 ENHRY and CDR2 SYGVKD. Here the CDR3 DNA reads TGTGCCATCAGTGGGACAGGCCAAGAGACCCAGTACTTC. This translates into CAISGTGQETQYF.

The chain has TRBV27 and TRBJ1-6, with TRBD1 matching 7 bases. V lost 3 bases to trimming and J lost 7 bases; unmatched junction nucleotides: 3. This CDR3 has 14 amino acids. The V gene's germline CDR1 is MNHEY and CDR2 SMNVEV (reference sequence). The CDR3 DNA reads as TGTGCCAGCAGTTTTGGGACAGCAAATTCACCCCTCCACTTT. Translation: CASSFGTANSPLHF.

The genes are TRBV4-1 and TRBJ1-6; 12 bases fit TRBD1. Germline CDR1 MGHRA, CDR2 YSYEKL. The CDR3 length is 15 residues. V gave up 4 bases and J gave up 9 bases; unmatched junction bases: 4. DNA for the CDR3: TGCGCCAGCAGCCCGGGACAGGGGGCTACTTCACCCCTCCACTTT. This sequence encodes CASSPGQGATSPLHF.

The chain employs TRBV19 and TRBJ2-3; 14 bases match TRBD2. The junction had 6 bases not matched to a gene; V was cut back by 5 bases and J by 2 bases. Germline V gene lookup returns CDR1 LNHDA and CDR2 SQIVND (reference sequence). This CDR3 comprises 17 residues. CDR3 in DNA: TGTGCCAGTAGTCGGACTAGCGGGGGGCCTACCACAGATACGCAGTATTTT. Translated, it gives CASSRTSGGPTTDTQYF.

The V call is TRBV18, the J call TRBJ1-2, with TRBD1 matching 7 bases. Germline CDR1 and CDR2: KGHSH and LQKENI. The CDR3 has 15 residues. V gave up 4 bases and J gave up 2 bases; unmatched junction bases: 7. This chain's CDR3 is CASSQGTAENYGYTF. The CDR3 nucleotides read TGTGCCAGCTCACAAGGGACAGCCGAAAACTATGGCTACACCTTC.

The J gene is TRBJ2-7, the V gene TRBV5-1; D is unclear. This CDR3 has 15 residues. V was trimmed by 0 bases and J by 4 bases, leaving 14 bases between them. The germline V gene encodes CDR1 SGHRS and CDR2 YFSETQ. The DNA of the CDR3 is TGCGCCAGCAGCTTGGCCAGCCTAGTAGAATACGAGCAGTACTTC. Amino acid sequence: CASSLASLVEYEQYF.

In nucleotides, the CDR3 is TGTGCCAGCAGCTCTACTAGCGGGCAGGGCTCCTACAATGAGCAGTTCTTC. Protein sequence: CASSSTSGQGSYNEQFF. J is TRBJ2-1 and V is TRBV7-2, with 9 bases aligning to TRBD2. J gave up 0 bases and V 4 bases, and 7 bases lay outside the gene matches. CDR1 SGHTA and CDR2 FQGNSA come from the germline V gene. This CDR3 has 17 amino acids.

The chain carries TRBV6-2 or TRBV6-3 and TRBJ1-2; 8 positions agree with TRBD1. After removal of 2 bases from V and 4 bases from J, the junction contained 15 bases not matched to a gene. In germline, CDR1 is MNHEY, CDR2 SVGEGT. This CDR3 comprises 18 residues. The CDR3 loop is CASSYPTQDRATSYGYTF. CDR3 bases: TGTGCCAGCAGTTACCCGACTCAGGACAGGGCAACTTCCTATGGCTACACCTTC.

The gene calls are TRBV5-6 and TRBJ2-7, with 11 nucleotides matching TRBD2. V gave up 0 bases and J gave up 1 base; unmatched junction bases: 6. Per the germline V gene, CDR1 is SGHDT and CDR2 is YYEEEE. This CDR3 has 17 residues. CDR3 DNA sequence: TGTGCCAGCAGCTTGGGTACTAGCGGGGGCCTATCCTACGAGCAGTACTTC. Its translation: CASSLGTSGGLSYEQYF.

The chain carries TRBV2 and TRBJ2-3; D possibly corresponds to TRBD2 (6 bases). Trimming left V 6 bases short and J 10 bases short, with 17 bases between. The germline V gene has CDR1 SNHLY and CDR2 FYNNEI. This CDR3 comprises 13 residues. CDR3 in DNA: TGTGCCAGCAGCGGGGGTGAAGGGACGGCGCAGTATTTT. It specifies CASSGGEGTAQYF.

This clone was picked up one time. The chain employs TRBV7-2 and TRBJ2-1; D possibly corresponds to TRBD1 (6 bases). The V gene lost 4 bases and the J gene lost 3 bases, with 7 bases spanning the gap. Germline loops: CDR1 SGHTA, CDR2 FQGNSA. The CDR3 runs 13 residues. In DNA form, the CDR3 reads TGTGCCAGCAGCTCGGACAGCTACAATGAGCAGTTCTTC. Its protein product is CASSSDSYNEQFF.

V usage is TRBV5-5 and J usage is TRBJ1-1; D is unresolved. The CDR3 covers 13 residues. The V gene's germline CDR1 is SGHKS and CDR2 YYEKEE (reference sequence). V gave up 4 bases and J gave up 1 base, with 8 bases separating them. DNA for the CDR3: TGTGCCAGCAGCAGCGAAGCGAACACTGAAGCTTTCTTT. This gives the protein CASSSEANTEAFF.

The V and J genes are TRBV13 and TRBJ1-3; tentatively, D is TRBD1 (6 bases). CDR1 and CDR2 from the germline V gene are PRHDT and FYEKMQ (reference sequence). The CDR3 length is 12 residues. V dropped 5 bases and J dropped 7 bases, with 9 bases sitting between them. CDR3 protein: CASSDTGNTIYF. CDR3 coding DNA: TGTGCCAGCAGCGACACAGGGAACACCATATATTTT.

This clone came up a few times. This rearrangement joins TRBV5-4 to TRBJ1-5; 8 bases are shared with TRBD1. CDR3 size: 15 residues. V gave up 1 base and J gave up 1 base; unmatched junction bases: 1. Germline V CDR1 and CDR2: SGHNT, YYREEE (reference sequence). The CDR3 sequence is CASSLQGASNQPQHF. For the CDR3, the DNA is TGTGCCAGCAGCTTGCAGGGGGCGAGCAATCAGCCCCAGCATTTT.

The chain has TRBV12-3 or TRBV12-4 and TRBJ1-1; no firm D call. This CDR3 comprises 13 residues. Trimming stripped 1 base from V and 1 base from J, with 4 bases between. The CDR3 DNA reads TGTGCCAGCAGTTTAGGAGGGAACACTGAAGCTTTCTTT. Its translation: CASSLGGNTEAFF.

This chain connects TRBV4-2 to TRBJ1-4, with D perhaps matching TRBD1 (6 bases). Per the germline V gene, CDR1 is LGHNA and CDR2 is YNFKEQ. The V end lost 1 base, the J end lost 4 bases, and 10 bases lay between the germline ends. This CDR3 has 15 residues. In DNA form, the CDR3 reads TGTGCCAGCAGCCAAGGGAGCAGGGGTAATGAAAAACTGTTTTTT. This gives the protein CASSQGSRGNEKLFF.

This clone was seen just once. V and J are TRBV20-1 and TRBJ2-5; TRBD1 is a possible D gene (5 bases). CDR1 is DFQATT, CDR2 SNEGSKA, per germline (reference sequence). The CDR3 spans 9 residues. The V end was cut by 6 bases, the J end by 9 bases, with 8 bases between. CDR3 coding DNA: TGCAGTGCGGACAAGGCCCAGTACTTC. Protein: CSADKAQYF.

To note about this clone: Other nucleotide sequences from this sample produce the same CDR3. The chain couples TRBV7-9 to TRBJ2-3; D possibly corresponds to TRBD2 (5 bases). V dropped 5 bases and J dropped 0 bases, with 9 bases sitting between them. The CDR3 is 14 residues long. The germline CDR1 and CDR2 sequences are SEHNR and FQNEAQ (reference sequence). In nucleotides, the CDR3 is TGTGCCAGCAGCCTGACGGGGAGCACAGATACGCAGTATTTT. Translated: CASSLTGSTDTQYF. Complete variable domain (other parts from reference TRBV7-9 and TRBJ2-3): DTGVSQNPRHKITKRGQNVTFRCDPISEHNRLYWYRQTLGQGPEFLTYFQNEAQLEKSRLLSDRFSAERPKGSFSTLEIQRTEQGDSAMYLCASSLTGSTDTQYFGPGTRLTVL.

The chain combines TRBV19 with TRBJ2-7, with 10 bases identical to TRBD2. CDR1 is LNHDA, CDR2 SQIVND, per germline (reference sequence). V was clipped by 0 bases and J by 3 bases; unmatched bases: 5. The CDR3 contains 16 residues. The CDR3 is CASSIDMTSGHYEQYF. CDR3 DNA: TGTGCCAGTAGTATAGACATGACTAGCGGGCACTACGAGCAGTACTTC.

This clone appeared a single time. A junction boundary mismatches the germline segment, possibly from a read error. This chain links TRBV7-7 with TRBJ2-1, with 7 bases that match TRBD1. The CDR3 extends over 14 amino acids. Germline CDR1 reads SSHAT; CDR2 reads FNYEAQ (reference sequence). The CDR3 bases are TGTGCTAGCAGCTCCGGGACAGCAGGGACTGAGCAGTTCTTC. The encoded protein is CASSSGTAGTEQFF.

This clone occurred many times. V usage is TRBV19 and J usage is TRBJ2-1, with 11 bases identical to TRBD2. The germline gives CDR1 LNHDA, CDR2 SQIVND (reference sequence). There are 17 residues in the CDR3. J gave up 8 bases and V 0 bases, and 9 bases lay outside the gene matches. The CDR3 sequence is CASSIDNSGGVADEQFF. DNA for the CDR3: TGTGCCAGTAGTATAGACAATAGCGGGGGGGTGGCTGATGAGCAGTTCTTC.

The DNA for the CDR3 is TGTGCCAGCAGCTTAGGCGACAGGGACACCGGGGAGCTGTTTTTT. Translated, it gives CASSLGDRDTGELFF. The chain joins TRBV7-6 to TRBJ2-2; TRBD1 aligns across 7 bases. This CDR3 is built from 15 residues. Germline CDR1 is SGHVS and CDR2 is FNYEAQ. J was trimmed by 3 bases and V by 1 base; bases with no gene match: 2.

The chain combines TRBV11-3 with TRBJ2-3; TRBD2 is a possible D gene (5 bases). Trimming removed 1 base at V and 4 bases at J, with 9 bases between. This CDR3 region has 14 residues. CDR1 and CDR2 from the germline V gene are SGHNT and YENEEA. The CDR3, as DNA: TGTGCCAGCAGCTTAGCGAGGGTATCAGATACGCAGTATTTT. Its translation: CASSLARVSDTQYF. Full variable domain (remainder filled in from reference TRBV11-3 and TRBJ2-3): EAGVVQSPRYKIIEKKQPVAFWCNPISGHNTLYWYLQNLGQGPELLIRYENEEAVDDSQLPKDRFSAERLKGVDSTLKIQPAELGDSAVYLCASSLARVSDTQYFGPGTRLTVL.